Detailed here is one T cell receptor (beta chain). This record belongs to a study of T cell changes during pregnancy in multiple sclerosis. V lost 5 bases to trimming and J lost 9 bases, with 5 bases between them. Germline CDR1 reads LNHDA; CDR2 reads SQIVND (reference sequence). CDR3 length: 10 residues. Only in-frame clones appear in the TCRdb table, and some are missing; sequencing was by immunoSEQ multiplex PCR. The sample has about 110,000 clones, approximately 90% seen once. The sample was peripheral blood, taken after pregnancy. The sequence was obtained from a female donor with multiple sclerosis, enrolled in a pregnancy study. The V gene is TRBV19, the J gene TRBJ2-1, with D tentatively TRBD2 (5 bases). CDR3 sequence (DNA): TGTGCCAGTAGTGCGGGTGAGCAGTTCTTC. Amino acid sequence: CASSAGEQFF.